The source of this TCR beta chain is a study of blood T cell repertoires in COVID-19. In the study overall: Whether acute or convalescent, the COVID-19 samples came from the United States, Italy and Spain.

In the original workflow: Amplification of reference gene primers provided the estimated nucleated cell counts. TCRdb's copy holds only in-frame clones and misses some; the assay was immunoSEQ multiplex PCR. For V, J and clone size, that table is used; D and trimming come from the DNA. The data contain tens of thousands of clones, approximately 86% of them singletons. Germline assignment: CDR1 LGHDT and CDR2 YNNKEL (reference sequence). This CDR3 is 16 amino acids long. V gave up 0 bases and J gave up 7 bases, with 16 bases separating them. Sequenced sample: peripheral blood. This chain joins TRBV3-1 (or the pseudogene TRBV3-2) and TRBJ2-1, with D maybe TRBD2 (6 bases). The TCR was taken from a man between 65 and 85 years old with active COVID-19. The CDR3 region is CASSQEVGGTGNEQFF. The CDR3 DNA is TGTGCCAGCAGCCAAGAGGTTGGCGGGACGGGGAATGAGCAGTTCTTC.